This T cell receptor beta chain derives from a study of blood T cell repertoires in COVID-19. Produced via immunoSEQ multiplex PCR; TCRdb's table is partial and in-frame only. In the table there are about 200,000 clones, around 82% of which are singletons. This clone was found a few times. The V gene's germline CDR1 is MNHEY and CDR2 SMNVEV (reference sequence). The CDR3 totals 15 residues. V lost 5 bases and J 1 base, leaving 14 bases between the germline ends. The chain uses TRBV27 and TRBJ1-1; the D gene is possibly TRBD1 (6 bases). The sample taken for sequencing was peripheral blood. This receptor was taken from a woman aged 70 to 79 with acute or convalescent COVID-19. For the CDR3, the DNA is TGTGCCAGCAGTAGCACAGGGAGGGGGAACACTGAAGCTTTCTTT. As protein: CASSSTGRGNTEAFF.